The 24 T cell receptor beta chains given below trace back to one sample, sequenced in a study of post-analysis software for immune sequencing data. General study findings and limits: Patients carried five TRBV segments more frequently than controls did, and TRBV5-6, TRBV5-1 and TRBV20-1 were among them.

Their antigens remain unidentified. TCR beta cDNA libraries included unique molecular identifiers. TCRdb independently ran MiXCR on the PCR reads; one entry per CDR3 protein. The sample shows about 430,000 distinct CDR3 sequences, over 30% of them seen only once. Sequencing was carried out using blood. The receptors originated from a girl aged 2 to 9 with multiple sclerosis.

This sequence joins TRBV6-2 or TRBV6-3 and TRBJ2-7; no clear D gene. The CDR3 consists of 13 residues. Germline lookup yields CDR1 MNHEY and CDR2 SVGEGT. Trimming removed 5 bases from V and 7 bases from J, with 15 bases in between. The CDR3 nucleotides read TGTGCCAGCAGTACTGGGCCCTACAATGAGCAGTACTTC. Protein product: CASSTGPYNEQYF.

The sample holds a few counts of this clonotype. V and J are TRBV12-3 or TRBV12-4 and TRBJ2-1; 9 bases agree with TRBD1. The trim removed 6 bases at V and 4 bases at J, leaving 4 bases unmatched. The CDR3 has 14 residues. The CDR3 spells CASRPGQGYNEQFF. As DNA, the CDR3 is TGTGCCAGCAGGCCGGGACAGGGTTACAATGAGCAGTTCTTC.

J is TRBJ2-7 and V is TRBV6-2 or TRBV6-3, with 9 bases matching TRBD1. Losses at the gene ends were 6 bases for V and 3 bases for J; bases not matched to a gene: 6. Germline CDR1 reads MNHEY; CDR2 reads SVGEGT. The CDR3 has 14 residues. The CDR3, as DNA: TGTGCCAGCAGATGGGACAGGGCAGGCTACGAGCAGTACTTC. Translation: CASRWDRAGYEQYF.

Here the CDR3 DNA reads TGTGCCAGCAGCTTAGGCCTTGAAATAGAGACCCAGTACTTC. The encoded protein is CASSLGLEIETQYF. This chain uses TRBV7-2 with TRBJ2-5; D gene uncertain. Germline CDR1 is SGHTA and CDR2 is FQGNSA. Trimming took off 1 base at V and 4 bases at J, with 10 bases between the two ends. This CDR3 is built from 14 residues.

CDR3 residues: CASSDPGNTGELFF. CDR3 nucleotide sequence: TGCGCCAGCAGTGACCCGGGGAACACCGGGGAGCTGTTTTTT. The chain couples TRBV10-1 to TRBJ2-2; D unresolved. CDR3 length: 14 residues. V was cut by 3 bases and J by 1 base, with 6 bases left in between. The V gene's germline CDR1 is WNHNN and CDR2 SYGVQD (reference sequence).

CDR3 sequence: CASSSRQGRFGGYTF. CDR3 nucleotide sequence: TGTGCCAGCAGCTCACGACAGGGACGGTTCGGGGGCTACACCTTC. The chain has TRBV9 and TRBJ1-2; TRBD1 matches at 7 bases. The CDR3 spans 15 residues. From germline, CDR1 is SGDLS and CDR2 YYNGEE. Unmatched junction bases numbered 14, after V lost 4 bases and J lost 8 bases.

The chain has TRBV7-8 and TRBJ1-5, with TRBD1 matching over 7 bases. J was trimmed by 1 base and V by 5 bases; bases with no gene match: 5. The germline V gene encodes CDR1 SGHVS and CDR2 FQNEAQ. The CDR3 is 15 amino acids. Here the CDR3 reads CASSATGASNQPQHF. CDR3 nucleotide sequence: TGTGCCAGCAGCGCCACAGGGGCGAGCAATCAGCCCCAGCATTTT.

J is TRBJ2-7 and V is TRBV5-1, with 7 bases that match TRBD2. This CDR3 region has 15 residues. The germline CDR1 and CDR2 sequences are SGHRS and YFSETQ. The V gene end was trimmed by 2 bases and the J gene end by 2 bases; junction bases not matched to a gene: 7. The CDR3 sequence: CASSFVLADPYEQYF. The CDR3 bases are TGCGCCAGCAGCTTCGTTCTAGCGGATCCCTACGAGCAGTACTTC.

CDR3 coding DNA: TGTGCCAGCAGCTTCTCCGGACGGGGCTCCTACAATGAGCAGTTCTTC. Amino acids: CASSFSGRGSYNEQFF. This sequence joins TRBV7-9 and TRBJ2-1, with D possibly matching TRBD2 (5 bases). This CDR3 has 16 amino acids. Germline assignment: CDR1 SEHNR and CDR2 FQNEAQ (reference sequence). V gave up 3 bases and J gave up 0 bases, with 12 bases separating them.

The J gene is TRBJ2-4, the V gene TRBV29-1; 10 bases are a match to TRBD1. The CDR3 has 15 residues. The J segment lost 7 bases and the V segment lost 1 base, leaving 7 bases of the junction unmatched. Germline lookup yields CDR1 SQVTM and CDR2 ANQGSEA. The CDR3 spells CSVEASGTGDNIQYF. CDR3 nucleotide sequence: TGCAGCGTTGAAGCATCCGGGACAGGGGACAACATTCAGTACTTC.

CDR3 bases: TGCAGTGCTAGAGTCAAAGGGGTGTTCGGGGGACCGGGGCAGCCCCAGCATTTT. Its translation: CSARVKGVFGGPGQPQHF. The V gene is TRBV20-1, the J gene TRBJ1-5; D possibly corresponds to TRBD1 (5 bases). Germline values: CDR1 DFQATT, CDR2 SNEGSKA (reference sequence). The V end was cut by 1 base, the J end by 7 bases, with 26 bases between. There are 18 residues in the CDR3.

The V call is TRBV7-2, the J call TRBJ2-5; 9 bases match TRBD2. V shed 6 bases and J 3 bases; nucleotides not matched to a gene: 2. Per germline, CDR1 SGHTA and CDR2 FQGNSA. This CDR3 has 13 residues. The CDR3 loop is CASRRGGEETQYF. The CDR3, as DNA: TGTGCCAGCAGGCGGGGGGGAGAAGAGACCCAGTACTTC.

The J gene is TRBJ2-4, the V gene TRBV5-6; D might be TRBD2 (5 bases). V dropped 0 bases and J dropped 8 bases, with 15 bases sitting between them. The CDR3 is made up of 15 amino acids. Germline V gene sequence: CDR1 SGHDT, CDR2 YYEEEE. The DNA for the CDR3 is TGTGCCAGCAGCTTGGCCCCGGTAGCGAGTGACATTCAGTACTTC. This sequence encodes CASSLAPVASDIQYF.

This clonotype was counted ten times or more. The chain couples TRBV5-8 to TRBJ2-1; possible D gene TRBD1, 6 bases. This CDR3 is built from 15 residues. Per the germline V gene, CDR1 is SGHTS and CDR2 is YDEGEE. Trimming cost V 3 bases and J 1 base, with 11 bases left between them. CDR3 DNA: TGTGCCAGCAGCTCCGGGACATCTTCCTACAATGAGCAGTTCTTC. Amino acid sequence: CASSSGTSSYNEQFF.

This clonotype has a handful of counts. The DNA of the CDR3 is TGTGCCAGCAGCATACCCGCAACAGGGCGGTACGAGCAGTACTTC. Amino acids: CASSIPATGRYEQYF. The gene calls are TRBV7-9 and TRBJ2-7, with D possibly TRBD1 on 6 matching bases. CDR1 is SEHNR, CDR2 FQNEAQ, per germline (reference sequence). Trimming pared 5 bases from V and 4 bases from J, leaving 18 bases between. The CDR3 runs 15 residues.

The chain links TRBV5-1 to TRBJ2-1; 8 bases fit TRBD2. This CDR3 contains 17 residues. The J segment lost 5 bases and the V segment lost 0 bases, leaving 10 bases of the junction unmatched. Per the germline V gene, CDR1 is SGHRS and CDR2 is YFSETQ. CDR3 bases: TGCGCCAGCAGCTTGGGTCGGTTCGGGGGGGGCCACAATGAGCAGTTCTTC. Translation: CASSLGRFGGGHNEQFF.

This clonotype was picked up a small number of times. J is TRBJ1-1 and V is TRBV27, with TRBD1 as a possible D gene (6 bases). This CDR3 has 15 residues. Germline assignment: CDR1 MNHEY and CDR2 SMNVEV (reference sequence). With 0 bases removed from V and 2 bases from J, the gap between germline ends came to 10 bases. The CDR3 sequence is CASSLSDRLNTEAFF. CDR3 coding DNA: TGTGCCAGCAGTTTATCGGACAGATTAAACACTGAAGCTTTCTTT.

As regards this clonotype: The junction differs from germline at one of its ends, possibly a read error. This chain links TRBV12-3 or TRBV12-4 with TRBJ1-2, with a weak D call TRBD1 (5 bases). The CDR3 is 13 amino acids. The CDR3 nucleotides read TGTGTCAGCAGTCCGGGACGAGTCCATGGCTACACCTTC. This sequence encodes CVSSPGRVHGYTF.

The chain combines TRBV28 with TRBJ2-3, with a weak D call TRBD2 (5 bases). The V and J ends lost 8 bases and 11 bases respectively, with 20 bases between them. Germline V gene sequence: CDR1 MDHEN, CDR2 SYDVKM. The length of the CDR3 is 13 residues. For the CDR3, the DNA is TGTGCCAGCCGGACTCTGCGGAACAATGAGCAGTATTTT. Translation: CASRTLRNNEQYF.

A word on this clonotype: The junction and the germline gene differ at one end; a read error may be behind it. The chain has TRBV27 and TRBJ1-1, with no clear D. Germline V gives CDR1 MNHEY, CDR2 SMNVEV (reference sequence). The CDR3 has 13 residues. CDR3 sequence reads: CTSVEGGKTEAFF. CDR3 DNA sequence: TGTACCAGCGTCGAGGGAGGAAAGACTGAAGCTTTCTTT.

There are a few counts of this clonotype. CDR3 coding DNA: TGTGCCAGCAGTTACTCGACAGGTGGTCTATCTAGCTATGGCTACACCTTC. Encoded protein: CASSYSTGGLSSYGYTF. The chain has TRBV6-5 and TRBJ1-2; the D gene is possibly TRBD1 (6 bases). The CDR3 sequence is 17 residues long. The germline CDR1 and CDR2 sequences are MNHEY and SVGAGI. Trimming shortened V by 0 bases and J by 4 bases, and 18 bases separated the two germline ends.

The chain has TRBV6-5 and TRBJ2-3; 9 nucleotides line up with TRBD2. Germline values: CDR1 MNHEY, CDR2 SVGAGI. The CDR3 extends over 14 amino acids. V was clipped by 7 bases and J by 6 bases; unmatched bases: 8. CDR3: CASTRGTSFDTQYF. DNA of the CDR3: TGTGCCAGCACCCGGGGGACTAGCTTTGATACGCAGTATTTT.

Note on this clonotype: A much larger clonotype is one base distant, so this may be a read error. The chain carries TRBV11-3 and TRBJ2-3; D could derive from TRBD1 or TRBD2 (5 bases each). CDR3 length equals 15 residues. The germline CDR1 and CDR2 sequences are SGHNT and YENEEA. The CDR3 nucleotides read TGTGCCAGCAGTCCCGGGACCCTTAGCAGAGATACGCAGTATTTT. This gives the protein CASSPGTLSRDTQYF. The full variable domain, in which reference TRBV11-3 and TRBJ2-3 provide the parts outside the CDR3, is EAGVVQSPRYKIIEKKQPVAFWCNPISGHNTLYWYLQNLGQGPELLIRYENEEAVDDSQLPKDRFSAERLKGVDSTLKIQPAELGDSAVYLCASSPGTLSRDTQYFGPGTRLTVL.

This chain joins TRBV12-3 or TRBV12-4 and TRBJ1-1, with D possibly TRBD1 on 6 matching bases. V dropped 3 bases and J dropped 5 bases, with 13 bases sitting between them. There are 14 residues in the CDR3. CDR3 sequence: CASSFRGVGTEAFF. In DNA, the CDR3 is TGTGCCAGCAGTTTTAGGGGGGTAGGAACTGAAGCTTTCTTT.